This T cell receptor (beta chain) came from a study of T cell changes during pregnancy in multiple sclerosis. Germline CDR1 MNHEY, CDR2 SMNVEV (reference sequence). The CDR3 is made up of 15 amino acids. The trim removed 8 bases at V and 1 base at J, leaving 9 bases unmatched. Assay used: immunoSEQ multiplex PCR; TCRdb lists only in-frame clones, some missing. Of about 38,000 clones in the sample, around nine tenths were seen once. This TCR derives from a female donor with multiple sclerosis, enrolled in a pregnancy study. The genes are TRBV27 and TRBJ2-3; TRBD1 agrees at 7 bases. This material consisted of CD8+ T cells from peripheral blood mononuclear cells, taken in the third trimester of pregnancy. The CDR3 protein is CASSLRDSRTDTQYF. DNA of the CDR3: TGTGCCAGCTCCCTCCGGGACAGTCGCACAGATACGCAGTATTTT.